These 12 T cell receptor beta chains were sequenced from one sample in a study of shared clonotypes between healthy human individuals. Using immunoSEQ multiplex PCR, the repertoire was profiled, and TCRdb retains in-frame clones only, with some absent. The data contain 650,000 to 700,000 clones, about nine tenths of them singletons. The sample taken for sequencing was memory CD8+ T cells from PBMCs. Specified subset: CD45RO+ cells pooled with CCR7-negative TemRA cells. All receptors come from a man in his late teens or twenties in good health. Some clones in this sample may be carry-over from other donors' samples.

V gene TRBV9 combines with J gene TRBJ2-7; D unclear. Per germline, CDR1 SGDLS and CDR2 YYNGEE. Trimming removed 0 bases from V and 3 bases from J, with 10 bases in between. CDR3 size: 14 residues. The CDR3 here is CASSVGKVGYEQYF. The CDR3 DNA sequence: TGTGCCAGCAGCGTAGGGAAGGTGGGCTACGAGCAGTACTTC.

In DNA, the CDR3 is TGTGCCAGCATAGGGGCAGGGTCTTACGAGCAGTACTTC. Protein sequence: CASIGAGSYEQYF. The V and J genes are TRBV27 and TRBJ2-7, with D possibly TRBD1 on 5 matching bases. This CDR3 contains 13 residues. Trimming stripped 7 bases from V and 4 bases from J, with 14 bases between. Looked up from germline, CDR1 is MNHEY and CDR2 is SMNVEV (reference sequence).

The chain couples TRBV5-1 to TRBJ2-3; D remains unclear. The V and J ends lost 2 bases and 4 bases respectively, with 8 bases between them. Germline CDR1 and CDR2: SGHRS and YFSETQ. The CDR3 has 13 amino acids. CDR3 residues: CASSLGRPDTQYF. CDR3 nucleotide sequence: TGCGCCAGCAGCTTAGGACGTCCAGATACGCAGTATTTT.

The gene calls are TRBV27 and TRBJ1-3, with 7 bases fitting TRBD1. This CDR3 comprises 14 residues. J was trimmed by 3 bases and V by 4 bases; bases with no gene match: 3. From germline, CDR1 is MNHEY and CDR2 SMNVEV (reference sequence). In nucleotides, the CDR3 is TGTGCCAGCAGTTCCAGGGGGAGTGGAAACACCATATATTTT. Translating it yields CASSSRGSGNTIYF.

The CDR3 DNA reads TGTGCCAGGGCTCCATGGCGGACCCAGTACTTC. It translates to CARAPWRTQYF. The gene calls are TRBV6-4 and TRBJ2-5; D is unresolved. The CDR3 is made up of 11 amino acids. Per the germline V gene, CDR1 is MRHNA and CDR2 is SNTAGT. Trimming cost V 9 bases and J 7 bases, with 12 bases left between them.

The table lists this clone with a few counts. V and J are TRBV16 and TRBJ1-1; no clear D gene. The CDR3 sequence is 19 residues long. The germline CDR1 and CDR2 sequences are KGHSY and FQNENV. The V end lost 1 base, the J end lost 1 base, and 22 bases lay between the germline ends. The CDR3 protein is CASSQYPVRSSPANTEAFF. CDR3 nucleotide sequence: TGTGCCAGCAGCCAATATCCCGTCAGATCAAGTCCGGCGAACACTGAAGCTTTCTTT.

J is TRBJ2-7 and V is TRBV11-3; D assignment may be TRBD1 or TRBD2 (6 bases each). This CDR3 has 15 amino acids. Germline assignment: CDR1 SGHNT and CDR2 YENEEA. V lost 0 bases, J lost 6 bases, and 15 bases lay in between. CDR3 residues: CASSLEGALGGEQYF. The DNA of the CDR3 is TGTGCCAGCAGCTTAGAGGGGGCTCTCGGGGGCGAGCAGTACTTC.

The rearrangement links TRBV13 to TRBJ1-1; D gene unclear. The CDR3 consists of 11 residues. Trimming pared 8 bases from V and 1 base from J, leaving 5 bases between. CDR1 PRHDT and CDR2 FYEKMQ come from the germline V gene (reference sequence). In DNA form, the CDR3 reads TGTGCCAGCCAACAGAACACTGAAGCTTTCTTT. Translation gives CASQQNTEAFF.

This chain joins TRBV5-1 and TRBJ2-7, with unresolved D. Germline loops: CDR1 SGHRS, CDR2 YFSETQ. V dropped 0 bases and J dropped 3 bases, with 7 bases sitting between them. The CDR3 is 13 amino acids. This chain's CDR3 is CASSLGLDYEQYF. In DNA, the CDR3 is TGCGCCAGCAGCTTGGGCTTGGACTACGAGCAGTACTTC.

The rearrangement links TRBV28 to TRBJ2-7; D uncertain. Trimming left V 7 bases short and J 3 bases short, with 13 bases between. This CDR3 region has 13 residues. Germline assignment: CDR1 MDHEN and CDR2 SYDVKM. The CDR3 reads CASTPVRFYEQYF. The CDR3 coding sequence is TGTGCCAGCACCCCGGTGAGATTCTACGAGCAGTACTTC.

The table lists this clone with a few counts. The V and J genes are TRBV4-3 and TRBJ1-1; D uncertain. V was cut by 1 base and J by 4 bases, with 16 bases left in between. CDR3 length: 16 amino acids. Germline V gene sequence: CDR1 LGHNA, CDR2 YSLEER. CDR3 DNA sequence: TGCGCCAGCAGCCAAGTAGTTGGAGTATTAGGCACTGAAGCTTTCTTT. It specifies CASSQVVGVLGTEAFF.

This chain connects TRBV19 to TRBJ2-1; D is ambiguous. Germline lookup yields CDR1 LNHDA and CDR2 SQIVND (reference sequence). CDR3 length equals 13 residues. V dropped 5 bases and J dropped 4 bases, with 9 bases sitting between them. CDR3 bases: TGTGCCAGTAGTGTGGCAATTTACAATGAGCAGTTCTTC. It encodes CASSVAIYNEQFF.